This passage covers 18 T cell receptor beta chains from one sample sequenced in a study of cytomegalovirus exposure and HLA in healthy donors. Assay used: immunoSEQ multiplex PCR; TCRdb lists only in-frame clones, some missing. The sample records 100,000 to 150,000 clones, 85% to 90% being singletons. The sample was PBMCs. The receptors were gathered from a man aged 30 to 45 in good health and CMV-seronegative.

This clone was picked up a small number of times. This chain connects TRBV7-8 to TRBJ1-6; a weak D match, TRBD1 (6 bases). The CDR3 covers 17 residues. Trimming removed 2 bases from V and 6 bases from J, with 17 bases in between. From germline, CDR1 is SGHVS and CDR2 FQNEAQ. The CDR3 region has the DNA TGTGCCAGCAGCTTAAGACCATGGACAGACAGTAATTCACCCCTCCACTTT. Translation gives CASSLRPWTDSNSPLHF.

This chain connects TRBV11-2 to TRBJ1-1, with 7 bases lining up with TRBD1. CDR1 is SGHAT, CDR2 FQNNGV, per germline. The CDR3 is made up of 15 amino acids. After removal of 6 bases from V and 4 bases from J, the junction contained 11 bases not matched to a gene. The CDR3 loop reads CASRDLTGVGTEAFF. The CDR3, as DNA: TGTGCCAGCAGGGATCTCACAGGGGTGGGCACTGAAGCTTTCTTT.

V and J are TRBV19 and TRBJ2-3; 8 bases line up with TRBD2. Looked up from germline, CDR1 is LNHDA and CDR2 is SQIVND (reference sequence). V was pared by 9 bases and J by 2 bases, with 4 bases of the junction left unmatched. The CDR3 is made up of 13 amino acids. CDR3 region: CASGGGDTDTQYF. The CDR3 coding sequence is TGTGCCAGCGGGGGGGGAGACACAGATACGCAGTATTTT.

The J gene is TRBJ2-2, the V gene TRBV2; TRBD1 matches at 10 bases. The CDR3 has 17 residues. Germline lookup yields CDR1 SNHLY and CDR2 FYNNEI. The J segment lost 4 bases and the V segment lost 6 bases, leaving 11 bases of the junction unmatched. The CDR3 spells CASRGQGMWGRTGELFF. In DNA form, the CDR3 reads TGTGCCAGCAGGGGACAGGGGATGTGGGGACGCACCGGGGAGCTGTTTTTT.

The CDR3, as DNA: TGTGCCAGTACTGGGCAAGACTATGGCTACACCTTC. As protein: CASTGQDYGYTF. This rearrangement joins TRBV19 to TRBJ1-2; no definite D call. V gave up 7 bases and J gave up 3 bases, with 9 bases separating them. The CDR3 length is 12 residues. Germline CDR1 reads LNHDA; CDR2 reads SQIVND (reference sequence).

The V and J genes are TRBV11-3 and TRBJ2-7, with 8 nucleotides matching TRBD2. Germline V gene data show CDR1 as SGHNT and CDR2 as YENEEA. V lost 5 bases to trimming and J lost 5 bases; unmatched junction nucleotides: 2. CDR3 length: 12 amino acids. CDR3 bases: TGTGCCAGCAGCCACGGGGGGGACGAGCAGTACTTC. Translating gives CASSHGGDEQYF. Variable domain in full (rest from reference TRBV11-3 and TRBJ2-7): EAGVVQSPRYKIIEKKQPVAFWCNPISGHNTLYWYLQNLGQGPELLIRYENEEAVDDSQLPKDRFSAERLKGVDSTLKIQPAELGDSAVYLCASSHGGDEQYFGPGTRLTVT.

The chain uses TRBV7-9 and TRBJ2-7; TRBD1 agrees at 8 bases. The germline CDR1 and CDR2 sequences are SEHNR and FQNEAQ (reference sequence). The CDR3 is made up of 13 amino acids. J gave up 5 bases and V 5 bases, and 5 bases lay outside the gene matches. CDR3 in DNA: TGTGCCAGCAGCACGACAGGGGAGGACGAGCAGTACTTC. Encoded protein: CASSTTGEDEQYF.

This sequence joins TRBV19 and TRBJ1-2, with D possibly TRBD1 on 6 matching bases. This CDR3 spans 12 amino acids. Trimming pared 6 bases from V and 8 bases from J, leaving 13 bases between. Germline CDR1 reads LNHDA; CDR2 reads SQIVND (reference sequence). In DNA form, the CDR3 reads TGTGCCAGTAGCGAAACAGGGTACGGCTACACCTTC. Protein sequence: CASSETGYGYTF.

The J gene is TRBJ2-4, the V gene TRBV23-1; TRBD2 might be the D (6 bases). TRBV23-1 falls under the ORF class, with uncertain function. Trimming shortened V by 0 bases and J by 0 bases, and 21 bases separated the two germline ends. CDR3 length: 20 amino acids. This chain's CDR3 is CASSQSTDSRQGLAKNIQYF. CDR3 DNA: TGCGCCAGCAGTCAATCAACGGACTCAAGGCAGGGACTAGCCAAAAACATTCAGTACTTC.

The V gene is TRBV4-1, the J gene TRBJ2-7; 7 bases agree with TRBD2. The junction had 4 bases not matched to a gene; V was cut back by 2 bases and J by 0 bases. CDR3 length: 15 amino acids. Germline V CDR1 and CDR2: MGHRA, YSYEKL. Here the CDR3 DNA reads TGCGCCAGCAGCCAAAAAGCGGGATCCTCCTACGAGCAGTACTTC. Protein sequence: CASSQKAGSSYEQYF.

The chain carries TRBV7-7 and TRBJ2-2, with 9 bases lining up with TRBD2. Germline CDR1 and CDR2: SSHAT and FNYEAQ (reference sequence). The CDR3 runs 15 residues. V lost 5 bases and J lost 7; bases outside the gene matches: 8. CDR3 coding DNA: TGTGCCAGCAGCCGGTTAGCGGGAGCGGGCGGGGAGCTGTTTTTT. This translates into CASSRLAGAGGELFF.

This chain connects TRBV28 to TRBJ2-7, with 10 bases lining up with TRBD2. The junction had 6 bases not matched to a gene; V was cut back by 5 bases and J by 5 bases. The germline V gene encodes CDR1 MDHEN and CDR2 SYDVKM. The CDR3 length is 14 residues. The CDR3: CASSRTSGLHEQYF. In DNA, the CDR3 is TGTGCCAGCAGTCGGACTAGCGGCCTCCACGAGCAGTACTTC.

The chain carries TRBV5-1 and TRBJ1-2; 7 nucleotides match TRBD1. Germline-derived CDR1 and CDR2 are SGHRS and YFSETQ. V was clipped by 4 bases and J by 8 bases; unmatched bases: 11. The CDR3 has 14 residues. The CDR3 bases are TGCGCCAGCAGCCAACTCGACAGGGCGGACGGCTACACCTTC. Translating gives CASSQLDRADGYTF.

The gene calls are TRBV30 and TRBJ2-1; 11 nucleotides agree with TRBD1. Losses at the gene ends were 1 base for V and 4 bases for J; bases not matched to a gene: 3. There are 15 residues in the CDR3. Looked up from germline, CDR1 is GTSNPN and CDR2 is SVGIG (reference sequence). Here the CDR3 reads CAWSAGTGGYNEQFF. The CDR3 DNA reads TGTGCCTGGAGTGCCGGGACAGGGGGATACAATGAGCAGTTCTTC.

This clone was counted a single time. V and J are TRBV7-2 and TRBJ2-7, with TRBD2 matching 13 bases. CDR1 is SGHTA, CDR2 FQGNSA, per germline. This CDR3 has 15 residues. V shed 5 bases, J shed 4 bases, and the junction held 5 bases outside the gene matches. The CDR3 here is CASSVGLAGTYEQYF. Here the CDR3 DNA reads TGTGCCAGCAGCGTGGGACTAGCGGGAACGTACGAGCAGTACTTC.

This chain joins TRBV6-6 and TRBJ2-2, with TRBD1 as a possible D gene (6 bases). V shed 6 bases and J shed 7 bases, with 12 bases lying between them. The CDR3 is 13 residues long. Germline loops: CDR1 MNHNY, CDR2 SVGAGI (reference sequence). As DNA, the CDR3 is TGTGCCAGCAGACAGGACAGAAGCGGGGAGCTGTTTTTT. Residues: CASRQDRSGELFF.

The chain is built from TRBV27 and TRBJ1-6, with a tentative D call TRBD1 (5 bases). The CDR3 sequence is 16 residues long. V lost 1 base to trimming and J lost 10 bases, with 17 bases between them. Germline V gene lookup returns CDR1 MNHEY and CDR2 SMNVEV (reference sequence). CDR3 sequence reads: CASSLYRSNLGSPLHF. The CDR3 DNA is TGTGCCAGCAGTTTATACAGGAGCAATTTAGGCTCACCCCTCCACTTT.

This clone was seen only a few times. The V and J genes are TRBV7-9 and TRBJ1-2; D uncertain. Trimming cost V 1 base and J 1 base, with 10 bases left between them. Germline CDR1 reads SEHNR; CDR2 reads FQNEAQ (reference sequence). This CDR3 comprises 15 residues. The CDR3 DNA follows: TGTGCCAGCAGCTTAGGGACGGACTATAACTATGGCTACACCTTC. This translates into CASSLGTDYNYGYTF.